The 3 T cell receptor beta chains reported below all come from one sample, sequenced in a study of blood T cell repertoires in COVID-19. The method was immunoSEQ multiplex PCR; TCRdb's version includes in-frame clones alone and lacks a portion of them. The sample lists around 100,000 clones, 90% to 95% occurring once. The specimen sequenced was peripheral blood. These receptors came from a human donor with active COVID-19. The donor label of this sample is uncertain.

This CDR3 is CASSLLRGDNEQFF. CDR3 coding DNA: TGTGCCAGCAGCTTGTTGCGGGGCGATAATGAGCAGTTCTTC. The chain has TRBV7-3 and TRBJ2-1; D may be TRBD2 (6 bases). There are 14 residues in the CDR3. The V and J ends lost 3 bases and 7 bases respectively, with 13 bases between them. Germline assignment: CDR1 SGHTA and CDR2 FQGTGA.

This chain uses TRBV18 with TRBJ1-6; D unresolved. This CDR3 region has 16 residues. The germline CDR1 and CDR2 sequences are KGHSH and LQKENI. The germline V and J ends were trimmed by 3 bases and 0 bases, with 9 bases remaining between them. CDR3 sequence: CASSPMGSSYNSPLHF. The DNA for the CDR3 is TGTGCCAGCTCACCTATGGGGAGCTCCTATAATTCACCCCTCCACTTT.

In this sample, this clone turned up once. The chain combines TRBV5-1 with TRBJ2-3, with TRBD2 matching 7 bases. Germline CDR1 is SGHRS and CDR2 is YFSETQ. The CDR3 contains 15 residues. The ends lost 3 bases at V and 4 bases at J; junction bases unmatched: 8. The CDR3 protein is CASSSGGKDADTQYF. The DNA for the CDR3 is TGCGCCAGCAGCTCCGGGGGGAAGGACGCAGATACGCAGTATTTT.